The source of this TCR beta chain is a study of blood T cell repertoires in COVID-19. This clone was found once. Germline assignment: CDR1 LGHDT and CDR2 YNNKEL (reference sequence). Trimming stripped 4 bases from V and 4 bases from J, with 10 bases between. The CDR3 has 13 amino acids. Only in-frame clones appear in the TCRdb table, and some are missing; sequencing was by immunoSEQ multiplex PCR. The table has over 100,000 clones, roughly 85% seen once. The sequence was obtained from a woman aged 55-69 years with acute or convalescent COVID-19. Sequencing was done on a sample of peripheral blood. The chain has TRBV3-1 (or the pseudogene TRBV3-2) and TRBJ1-2; unclear D gene. In DNA, the CDR3 is TGTGCCAGCAGCCCGGCCTCGGGCTATGGCTACACCTTC. It yields the protein CASSPASGYGYTF.